These 20 T cell receptor beta chains share one sample of origin, sequenced in a study of T cells in Graves' hyperthyroidism and ophthalmopathy. RNA transcripts provided the source from which TCR beta CDR3 regions were amplified. First-round RT-PCR targeting the TCR CDR3 was performed with the HTBI primer set. TCRdb independently ran MiXCR on the multiplex PCR reads; one entry per CDR3 protein. The sample contains some 510,000 distinct CDR3 sequences, roughly 20% of which appear only once. The source material was blood. The receptors derive from a young man with Graves' hyperthyroidism.

This clonotype showed up just a few times. The chain uses TRBV11-1 and TRBJ2-6, with TRBD2 matching 8 bases. CDR3 length: 16 amino acids. Germline assignment: CDR1 SGHAT and CDR2 FQDESV (reference sequence). V was clipped by 6 bases and J by 0 bases; unmatched bases: 4. CDR3 in DNA: TGTGCCAGCAGTGCGGGGGGTTCCTCTGGGGCCAACGTCCTGACTTTC. The encoded protein is CASSAGGSSGANVLTF.

Concerning this clonotype itself: Its ends do not fully match the called genes, so a read error is possible. The chain carries TRBV9 and TRBJ2-2, with D possibly matching TRBD1 (6 bases). Germline V gene lookup returns CDR1 SGDLS and CDR2 YYNGEE. This CDR3 spans 13 amino acids. CDR3 loop: CASNVQGTGELFF. The CDR3 region has the DNA TGTGCCAGCAACGTACAGGGAACCGGGGAGCTGTTTTTT.

The chain links TRBV12-3 or TRBV12-4 to TRBJ1-3; D gene uncertain. This CDR3 has 15 amino acids. The V end lost 5 bases, the J end lost 0 bases, and 11 bases lay between the germline ends. DNA for the CDR3: TGTGCCAGCAGTGCCCTCGACACCTCTGGAAACACCATATATTTT. Amino acid sequence: CASSALDTSGNTIYF.

This clonotype was picked up many times. The rearrangement joins TRBV6-1 to TRBJ1-1; weak D call: TRBD1 (6 bases). V was shortened by 5 bases and J by 1 base, with 14 bases between the two germline ends. Germline CDR1 reads MNHNS; CDR2 reads SASEGT. CDR3 length: 15 residues. The CDR3 sequence is CASSQGQPSNTEAFF. The DNA for the CDR3 is TGTGCCAGCAGTCAAGGACAGCCATCGAACACTGAAGCTTTCTTT.

The V call is TRBV20-1, the J call TRBJ1-2, with D possibly being TRBD1 (5 bases). V lost 2 bases, J lost 3 bases, and 13 bases lay in between. The germline V gene encodes CDR1 DFQATT and CDR2 SNEGSKA (reference sequence). The CDR3 length is 14 residues. For the CDR3, the DNA is TGCAGTGCTAGACCCCTCGGCAGGGACTATGGCTACACCTTC. This gives the protein CSARPLGRDYGYTF.

This clonotype was counted many times. The chain recombines TRBV28 with TRBJ2-5; tentatively, D is TRBD1 (6 bases). Trimming left V 6 bases short and J 1 base short, with 15 bases between. Germline CDR1 MDHEN, CDR2 SYDVKM. The CDR3 extends over 15 amino acids. The CDR3 nucleotides are TGTGCCAGCAGCGCGGACAGTCTACGCCAAGAGACCCAGTACTTC. This codes for CASSADSLRQETQYF.

This clonotype showed up many times. J is TRBJ1-2 and V is TRBV7-6; a weak D match, TRBD1 (5 bases). V was clipped by 5 bases and J by 3 bases, with 16 bases between them. Germline loops: CDR1 SGHVS, CDR2 FNYEAQ. This CDR3 region has 15 residues. The CDR3 loop reads CASSRSGDGYYGYTF. The CDR3 region has the DNA TGTGCCAGCAGCCGTTCTGGGGACGGTTACTATGGCTACACCTTC.

This clonotype was counted ten times or more. The genes are TRBV11-2 and TRBJ2-7; D is perhaps TRBD1 (6 bases). Looked up from germline, CDR1 is SGHAT and CDR2 is FQNNGV. This CDR3 is built from 13 residues. V lost 7 bases and J lost 1, with 11 bases in between. CDR3 DNA: TGTGCCAGCAAAGATACAGGGTCCTACGAGCAGTACTTC. Encoded protein: CASKDTGSYEQYF.

This clonotype was observed at least ten times. V is TRBV7-2 and J is TRBJ2-5; unclear D gene. This CDR3 region has 14 residues. Per germline, CDR1 SGHTA and CDR2 FQGNSA. Trimming pared 1 base from V and 2 bases from J, leaving 8 bases between. The CDR3 DNA follows: TGTGCCAGCAGCTTAGATGATTTTCAAGAGACCCAGTACTTC. As protein: CASSLDDFQETQYF. Full variable domain (missing parts from reference TRBV7-2 and TRBJ2-5): GAGVSQSPSNKVTEKGKDVELRCDPISGHTALYWYRQSLGQGLEFLIYFQGNSAPDKSGLPSDRFSAERTGGSVSTLTIQRTQQEDSAVYLCASSLDDFQETQYFGPGTRLLVL.

This clonotype was found many times. The rearrangement joins TRBV12-3 or TRBV12-4 to TRBJ2-5, with D perhaps matching TRBD2 (5 bases). V lost 1 base and J 10 bases, leaving 13 bases between the germline ends. CDR3 size: 13 residues. The CDR3 DNA is TGTGCCAGCAGTTTAGATGGTCGGACTTACCAGTACTTC. Encoded protein: CASSLDGRTYQYF.

This clonotype was detected ten times or more. The genes are TRBV20-1 and TRBJ1-1; D remains unclear. From germline, CDR1 is DFQATT and CDR2 SNEGSKA (reference sequence). The CDR3 spans 13 residues. Deletions cut 0 bases from V and 1 base from J, with 6 bases between. CDR3 sequence reads: CSAREGTNTEAFF. The CDR3, as DNA: TGCAGTGCTAGAGAGGGAACGAACACTGAAGCTTTCTTT.

The chain has TRBV12-3 or TRBV12-4 and TRBJ2-7, with TRBD1 matching over 7 bases. V dropped 6 bases and J dropped 2; count of bases not matched to a gene: 4. CDR3 length: 13 amino acids. CDR3 DNA: TGTGCCAGCAGACAGGGGAGAACCTACGAGCAGTACTTC. Protein product: CASRQGRTYEQYF.

This clonotype has just a few counts. The CDR3 DNA follows: TGTGCCAGCGCGGACGACGGCTACACCTTC. Protein product: CASADDGYTF. This chain uses TRBV6-5 with TRBJ1-2; D ambiguous. The CDR3 is 10 residues long. Between the trimmed V and J ends, which lost 8 bases and 8 bases, there was a span of 9 bases. Germline lookup yields CDR1 MNHEY and CDR2 SVGAGI.

The sample holds many counts of this clonotype. V usage is TRBV5-1 and J usage is TRBJ1-5; D is ambiguous. The germline V gene has CDR1 SGHRS and CDR2 YFSETQ. CDR3 length: 13 residues. The V end was cut by 1 base, the J end by 8 bases, with 10 bases between. CDR3 sequence (DNA): TGCGCCAGCAGCTTGTCAGAGGGAGAGCCCCAGCATTTT. It encodes CASSLSEGEPQHF.

Concerning this clonotype itself: Without the conserved terminal phenylalanine or tryptophan, this CDR3 likely stems from a read error. The chain has TRBV6-1 and TRBJ1-2; 7 nucleotides match TRBD1. Trimming took 5 bases from V and 3 from J; bases not matched to a gene: 9. The CDR3 sequence is 15 residues long. CDR1 is MNHNS, CDR2 SASEGT, per germline. The CDR3, as DNA: TGTGCCAGCAGTCCGCGGGGAGGGGGCTACTATGGCTACACCCTC. As protein: CASSPRGGGYYGYTL.

This clonotype was seen a single time. The chain recombines TRBV29-1 with TRBJ1-1; possibly TRBD1 for D (6 bases). The V end lost 2 bases, the J end lost 1 base, and 11 bases lay between the germline ends. The CDR3 runs 14 residues. Germline lookup yields CDR1 SQVTM and CDR2 ANQGSEA. CDR3 amino acids: CSVERVGGNTEAFF. CDR3 sequence (DNA): TGCAGCGTTGAACGCGTAGGGGGGAACACTGAAGCTTTCTTT.

This clonotype was seen ten or more times. J is TRBJ1-5 and V is TRBV28; a possible D gene is TRBD1 (5 bases). This CDR3 is built from 15 residues. V shed 3 bases and J shed 3 bases, with 12 bases lying between them. CDR1 and CDR2 (germline): MDHEN, SYDVKM. CDR3 coding DNA: TGTGCCAGCAGTTTGGGGGTAGGAATCAATCAGCCCCAGCATTTT. Protein product: CASSLGVGINQPQHF.

J is TRBJ1-1 and V is TRBV6-5, with D possibly TRBD1 on 5 matching bases. Trimming left V 0 bases short and J 3 bases short, with 11 bases between. The CDR3 is made up of 15 amino acids. Germline CDR1 reads MNHEY; CDR2 reads SVGAGI. The CDR3 DNA reads as TGTGCCAGCAGTTACTCGGGGTTGGGGGACACTGAAGCTTTCTTT. It translates to CASSYSGLGDTEAFF.

This clonotype turned up a few times. The chain employs TRBV6-1 and TRBJ1-1, with D possibly TRBD1 on 5 matching bases. The germline CDR1 and CDR2 sequences are MNHNS and SASEGT. Trimming pared 4 bases from V and 1 base from J, leaving 16 bases between. This CDR3 is 16 amino acids long. The DNA for the CDR3 is TGTGCCAGCAGTGTGGGACGGGCCTCTCGGAACACTGAAGCTTTCTTT. This codes for CASSVGRASRNTEAFF.

In this sample, this clonotype turned up a few times. The V and J genes are TRBV30 and TRBJ1-1; TRBD1 is a possible D gene (5 bases). V was clipped by 2 bases and J by 4 bases, with 11 bases between them. CDR1 and CDR2 from the germline V gene are GTSNPN and SVGIG (reference sequence). This CDR3 is built from 13 residues. CDR3 sequence: CAWSSGRGTEAFF. CDR3 nucleotides: TGTGCCTGGAGTAGCGGGAGGGGCACTGAAGCTTTCTTT.